The 10 T cell receptor beta chains in this list originate from one sample, sequenced in a study of shared clonotypes between healthy human individuals. The assay was immunoSEQ multiplex PCR, and TCRdb's table has in-frame clones only and misses some. The sample lists 400,000 to 550,000 clones; about 80% were seen once. Sequences were obtained from PBMCs. The receptors stem from a woman aged 40 to 55 in good health. Some clones in this sample may be carry-over from other donors' samples.

The chain uses TRBV4-2 and TRBJ2-7, with D perhaps matching TRBD1 or TRBD2 (5 bases each). CDR1 LGHNA and CDR2 YNFKEQ come from the germline V gene. V was cut by 3 bases and J by 2 bases, with 17 bases left in between. The CDR3 contains 16 residues. The CDR3 here is CASSQASGTGTYEQYF. For the CDR3, the DNA is TGTGCCAGCAGCCAGGCTTCCGGGACGGGGACCTACGAGCAGTACTTC.

V is TRBV30 and J is TRBJ1-6; D may be TRBD1 (5 bases). CDR1 is GTSNPN, CDR2 SVGIG, per germline (reference sequence). This CDR3 has 17 amino acids. V lost 1 base, J lost 5 bases, and 18 bases lay in between. CDR3: CAWSGGSTGRDNSPLHF. The CDR3 nucleotides read TGTGCCTGGAGTGGCGGCTCTACGGGACGGGATAATTCACCCCTCCACTTT.

The J gene is TRBJ1-4, the V gene TRBV30; 9 nucleotides agree with TRBD1. There are 12 residues in the CDR3. Germline CDR1 GTSNPN, CDR2 SVGIG (reference sequence). J gave up 8 bases and V 5 bases, and 3 bases lay outside the gene matches. The CDR3 is CAWGGQGEKLFF. The CDR3 DNA is TGTGCCTGGGGGGGACAGGGAGAAAAACTGTTTTTT. Full variable domain (rest looked up from reference TRBV30 and TRBJ1-4): SQTIHQWPATLVQPVGSPLSLECTVEGTSNPNLYWYRQAAGRGLQLLFYSVGIGQISSEVPQNLSASRPQDRQFILSSKKLLLSDSGFYLCAWGGQGEKLFFGSGTQLSVL.

The CDR3 DNA reads TGTGCCAGCAGTGACTCCCGACTAGCGGGAGTTAACTACGAGCAGTACTTC. Translated: CASSDSRLAGVNYEQYF. The chain combines TRBV6-4 with TRBJ2-7; 12 nucleotides agree with TRBD2. Germline V gives CDR1 MRHNA, CDR2 SNTAGT. Germline trimming cut 0 bases from V and 3 bases from J; bases unmatched to any gene: 6. The CDR3 extends over 17 amino acids.

The chain combines TRBV5-1 with TRBJ2-1, with TRBD1 identical over 8 bases. Germline CDR1 is SGHRS and CDR2 is YFSETQ. The CDR3 runs 14 residues. V lost 4 bases, J lost 9 bases, and 9 bases stayed unmatched. CDR3 in amino acids: CASSQGTGASEQFF. DNA for the CDR3: TGCGCCAGCAGCCAGGGGACAGGAGCTAGTGAGCAGTTCTTC. The variable domain in full, with the rest retrieved from reference TRBV5-1 and TRBJ2-1, is KAGVTQTPRYLIKTRGQQVTLSCSPISGHRSVSWYQQTPGQGLQFLFEYFSETQRNKGNFPGRFSGRQFSNSRSEMNVSTLELGDSALYLCASSQGTGASEQFFGPGTRLTVL.

The chain links TRBV28 to TRBJ2-1; 8 nucleotides align to TRBD2. The CDR3 loop spans 14 amino acids. J was trimmed by 4 bases and V by 7 bases; bases with no gene match: 6. Germline V gene data show CDR1 as MDHEN and CDR2 as SYDVKM. The CDR3 DNA is TGTGCCAGCAAACCGGGAGGGAGTTACAATGAGCAGTTCTTC. Translated, it gives CASKPGGSYNEQFF.

In its sample, this clone was seen many times. The rearrangement joins TRBV27 to TRBJ2-7; tentatively, D is TRBD1 (6 bases). V was shortened by 8 bases and J by 3 bases, with 20 bases between the two germline ends. Germline-derived CDR1 and CDR2 are MNHEY and SMNVEV (reference sequence). The CDR3 length is 15 residues. CDR3 bases: TGTGCCAGCCGAAACAGGCCAATCAGGGGCTACGAGCAGTACTTC. It translates to CASRNRPIRGYEQYF.

This clone has more than one count but fewer than ten. The CDR3 nucleotides are TGCGCCAGCAGCTTGGGATCAGGGCGCTCCTACGAGCAGTACTTC. Its protein product is CASSLGSGRSYEQYF. This chain links TRBV5-1 with TRBJ2-7; TRBD1 might be the D (5 bases). The length of the CDR3 is 15 residues. CDR1 and CDR2 (germline): SGHRS, YFSETQ. V was shortened by 0 bases and J by 0 bases, with 10 bases between the two germline ends.

The chain employs TRBV5-1 and TRBJ2-5; D is uncertain. CDR1 and CDR2 (germline): SGHRS, YFSETQ. Trimming cost V 4 bases and J 2 bases, with 9 bases left between them. The CDR3 runs to 13 residues. CDR3 DNA: TGCGCCAGCAGCCGCATGGAACAAGAGACCCAGTACTTC. This sequence encodes CASSRMEQETQYF.

This chain uses TRBV5-4 with TRBJ2-7; D is possibly TRBD2 (6 bases). Trimming removed 0 bases at V and 0 bases at J, with 10 bases between. The CDR3 is made up of 15 amino acids. Germline CDR1 reads SGHNT; CDR2 reads YYREEE (reference sequence). In DNA, the CDR3 is TGTGCCAGCAGCTTGGGTAGCGGAACCTCCTACGAGCAGTACTTC. Its translation: CASSLGSGTSYEQYF.